These 23 T cell receptor beta chains originate from one sample sequenced in a study of blood T cell repertoires in COVID-19. Profiled with immunoSEQ multiplex PCR; TCRdb holds only in-frame clones, not every one. Counted here are some 250,000 clones, roughly 91% occurring once; the ten biggest clones make up 0.99%. Sequenced input: peripheral blood. The origin of the receptors is a woman aged 40 to 50 who had recovered from COVID-19.

The CDR3: CASSPPGGMGGYTF. The CDR3 bases are TGTGCCAGCAGCCCCCCGGGGGGGATGGGGGGCTACACCTTC. The V and J genes are TRBV6-5 and TRBJ1-2, with D perhaps matching TRBD1 (5 bases). Germline V gene lookup returns CDR1 MNHEY and CDR2 SVGAGI. The CDR3 sequence is 14 residues long. Between the trimmed V and J ends, which lost 6 bases and 8 bases, there was a span of 19 bases.

The rearrangement uses TRBV4-3 and TRBJ2-2, with D unclear. The CDR3 has 15 residues. V lost 1 base to trimming and J lost 3 bases, with 9 bases between them. Germline-derived CDR1 and CDR2 are LGHNA and YSLEER. CDR3 residues: CASSQVPSDTGELFF. CDR3 DNA: TGCGCCAGCAGCCAAGTGCCCAGCGACACCGGGGAGCTGTTTTTT.

The chain joins TRBV19 to TRBJ2-5; D gene uncertain. V lost 4 bases to trimming and J lost 1 base, with 7 bases between them. CDR1 LNHDA and CDR2 SQIVND come from the germline V gene (reference sequence). This CDR3 region has 13 residues. Written as DNA, the CDR3 is TGTGCCAGTAGTACCGACACCCAAGAGACCCAGTACTTC. Protein sequence: CASSTDTQETQYF.

V and J are TRBV9 and TRBJ2-1; possibly TRBD2 for D (6 bases). This CDR3 comprises 13 residues. The V gene lost 0 bases and the J gene lost 9 bases, with 10 bases spanning the gap. The germline gives CDR1 SGDLS, CDR2 YYNGEE. The CDR3 nucleotides are TGTGCCAGCAGCGTAGCTCACGGGAGTGAGCAGTTCTTC. It specifies CASSVAHGSEQFF.

About this clone itself: The junction departs from germline at one end; a sequencing error may be responsible. The chain uses TRBV11-2 and TRBJ1-4, with D possibly being TRBD1 (5 bases). CDR3 length equals 14 residues. Germline CDR1 reads SGHAT; CDR2 reads FQNNGV. CDR3 sequence reads: CASSLYRGTGLKVF. The CDR3, as DNA: TGTGCCAGCAGCTTATACCGCGGGACCGGACTTAAGGTTTTT.

This clone was found once. The rearrangement links TRBV11-2 to TRBJ2-3; 8 bases align to TRBD2. Germline V gene sequence: CDR1 SGHAT, CDR2 FQNNGV. Losses at the gene ends were 5 bases for V and 0 bases for J; bases not matched to a gene: 7. The CDR3 is 16 amino acids. The CDR3 loop reads CASSHRRGRSTDTQYF. DNA for the CDR3: TGTGCCAGCAGCCATAGGCGCGGGAGGAGCACAGATACGCAGTATTTT.

The V call is TRBV24-1, the J call TRBJ1-2; D possibly corresponds to TRBD1 (6 bases). Per germline, CDR1 KGHDR and CDR2 SFDVKD. The germline V and J ends were trimmed by 1 base and 5 bases, with 10 bases remaining between them. This CDR3 has 14 residues. The DNA of the CDR3 is TGTGCCACCAGTGATTTTGGCAGGGGATATGGCTACACCTTC. Its protein is CATSDFGRGYGYTF.

This chain connects TRBV6-1 to TRBJ2-7, with D maybe TRBD2 (5 bases). Looked up from germline, CDR1 is MNHNS and CDR2 is SASEGT. The CDR3 extends over 13 amino acids. V was clipped by 8 bases and J by 0 bases, with 11 bases between them. The CDR3 loop is CASGSGFSYEQYV. Here the CDR3 DNA reads TGTGCCAGCGGGTCGGGGTTCTCCTACGAGCAGTACGTC.

The V gene is TRBV5-5, the J gene TRBJ2-7; 8 nucleotides agree with TRBD1. V trimming: 0 bases; J trimming: 3 bases; junction bases outside the gene matches: 5. This CDR3 spans 15 amino acids. CDR1 SGHKS and CDR2 YYEKEE come from the germline V gene (reference sequence). DNA of the CDR3: TGTGCCAGCAGCTTGGCCGGGACAGGACTCTACGAGCAGTACTTC. Translating gives CASSLAGTGLYEQYF.

The J gene is TRBJ1-1, the V gene TRBV15; D call uncertain. V lost 0 bases, J lost 2 bases, and 10 bases lay in between. Germline assignment: CDR1 LNHNV and CDR2 YYDKDF (reference sequence). The CDR3 has 15 residues. The CDR3 here is CATSRDLLVNTEAFF. The CDR3 coding sequence is TGTGCCACCAGCAGAGATTTACTGGTTAACACTGAAGCTTTCTTT.

The chain uses TRBV24-1 and TRBJ1-1; 8 bases fit TRBD1. CDR1 is KGHDR and CDR2 is SFDVKD in the germline V gene. The CDR3 is 13 amino acids. V dropped 11 bases and J dropped 0; count of bases not matched to a gene: 4. In DNA, the CDR3 is TGTGCCAGCCAGGGACAGGTGAACACTGAAGCTTTCTTT. This translates into CASQGQVNTEAFF.

V gene TRBV11-2 combines with J gene TRBJ1-2; D remains unclear. The CDR3 runs to 15 residues. V dropped 0 bases and J dropped 5 bases, with 13 bases sitting between them. Germline V gives CDR1 SGHAT, CDR2 FQNNGV. The CDR3 here is CASSLDEVTGYGYTF. As DNA, the CDR3 is TGTGCCAGCAGCTTAGATGAAGTGACGGGGTATGGCTACACCTTC.

About this clone: Different DNA sequences within this sample yield the same CDR3. This sequence joins TRBV3-1 (or the pseudogene TRBV3-2) and TRBJ1-5, with 9 bases aligning to TRBD1. V lost 1 base to trimming and J lost 0 bases; unmatched junction nucleotides: 1. The germline V gene encodes CDR1 LGHDT and CDR2 YNNKEL (reference sequence). This CDR3 comprises 16 residues. The CDR3: CASSQGGQGSNQPQHF. Here the CDR3 DNA reads TGTGCCAGCAGCCAAGGGGGACAGGGTAGCAATCAGCCCCAGCATTTT.

The CDR3 reads CASSKGVAGVGELFF. The DNA of the CDR3 is TGTGCCAGCAGCAAGGGGGTAGCGGGAGTCGGGGAGCTGTTTTTT. The chain couples TRBV6-2 or TRBV6-3 to TRBJ2-2, with TRBD2 identical over 9 bases. Germline CDR1 MNHEY, CDR2 SVGEGT. The V and J ends lost 6 bases and 7 bases, in that order; junction bases with no gene match: 9. The CDR3 consists of 15 residues.

This chain uses TRBV5-1 with TRBJ2-5; 8 bases align to TRBD2. With 4 bases clipped from V and 0 bases from J, the junction kept 5 bases outside the gene matches. The CDR3 is made up of 15 amino acids. Per the germline V gene, CDR1 is SGHRS and CDR2 is YFSETQ. CDR3 in DNA: TGCGCCAGCAGCCTACCACTAGCGGACCAAGAGACCCAGTACTTC. Translation: CASSLPLADQETQYF.

The genes are TRBV29-1 and TRBJ2-1; TRBD2 is a possible D gene (5 bases). The germline V and J ends were trimmed by 4 bases and 1 base, with 11 bases remaining between them. CDR3 length: 14 residues. CDR1 is SQVTM and CDR2 is ANQGSEA in the germline V gene. The chain's CDR3 is CSVGARTSYNEQFF. CDR3 nucleotide sequence: TGCAGCGTTGGTGCCAGGACTTCCTACAATGAGCAGTTCTTC.

This sequence joins TRBV4-3 and TRBJ2-1; D uncertain. The CDR3 sequence is 14 residues long. The germline V and J ends were trimmed by 3 bases and 9 bases, with 15 bases remaining between them. CDR1 is LGHNA and CDR2 is YSLEER in the germline V gene. The CDR3 loop reads CASSQSRASGEQFF. As DNA, the CDR3 is TGCGCCAGCAGCCAGTCCCGTGCGTCGGGTGAGCAGTTCTTC.

This sequence joins TRBV7-9 and TRBJ1-3; no reliable D call. With 5 bases removed from V and 7 bases from J, the gap between germline ends came to 9 bases. The CDR3 is 12 amino acids. Germline V gene data show CDR1 as SEHNR and CDR2 as FQNEAQ (reference sequence). CDR3 coding DNA: TGTGCCAGCAGCCCGGACTGGAACACCATATATTTT. This codes for CASSPDWNTIYF.

The rearrangement uses TRBV4-3 and TRBJ2-3, with D perhaps matching TRBD2 (6 bases). The CDR3 is 15 residues long. From germline, CDR1 is LGHNA and CDR2 YSLEER. Trimming took 4 bases from V and 14 from J, leaving 25 bases between them. CDR3 protein: CASSPTGRPGYVRYF. In DNA, the CDR3 is TGCGCCAGCAGCCCTACGGGGAGGCCTGGTTACGTAAGGTATTTT.

The chain recombines TRBV29-1 with TRBJ1-1, with 9 positions matching TRBD1. The length of the CDR3 is 13 residues. The trim removed 6 bases at V and 11 bases at J, leaving 13 bases unmatched. Germline V gene data show CDR1 as SQVTM and CDR2 as ANQGSEA. The CDR3 loop is CSVTTGGVGEAFF. The CDR3 DNA reads as TGCAGCGTAACCACAGGGGGCGTGGGGGAGGCTTTCTTT.

To note about this clone: Different DNA sequences within this sample yield the same CDR3. The chain couples TRBV30 to TRBJ1-1, with D perhaps matching TRBD1 (6 bases). This CDR3 spans 12 amino acids. Per the germline V gene, CDR1 is GTSNPN and CDR2 is SVGIG (reference sequence). Trimming removed 3 bases at V and 5 bases at J, with 10 bases between. CDR3 in amino acids: CAWRKTGTEAFF. The CDR3 region has the DNA TGTGCCTGGAGGAAAACAGGGACTGAAGCTTTCTTT.

This chain connects TRBV5-1 to TRBJ2-7; TRBD1 matches at 11 bases. Germline assignment: CDR1 SGHRS and CDR2 YFSETQ. V dropped 4 bases and J dropped 6; count of bases not matched to a gene: 9. There are 15 residues in the CDR3. The CDR3 coding sequence is TGCGCCAGCAGCACCGGGACAGGGGGGATTCGCGAGCAGTACTTC. Its protein product is CASSTGTGGIREQYF.

J is TRBJ1-1 and V is TRBV19; 8 bases map to TRBD1. The V gene's germline CDR1 is LNHDA and CDR2 SQIVND (reference sequence). The CDR3 spans 15 residues. V shed 1 base, J shed 2 bases, and the junction held 3 bases outside the gene matches. In DNA, the CDR3 is TGTGCCAGTAGTATAGTCGGACAGGGCAACACTGAAGCTTTCTTT. Translating gives CASSIVGQGNTEAFF.